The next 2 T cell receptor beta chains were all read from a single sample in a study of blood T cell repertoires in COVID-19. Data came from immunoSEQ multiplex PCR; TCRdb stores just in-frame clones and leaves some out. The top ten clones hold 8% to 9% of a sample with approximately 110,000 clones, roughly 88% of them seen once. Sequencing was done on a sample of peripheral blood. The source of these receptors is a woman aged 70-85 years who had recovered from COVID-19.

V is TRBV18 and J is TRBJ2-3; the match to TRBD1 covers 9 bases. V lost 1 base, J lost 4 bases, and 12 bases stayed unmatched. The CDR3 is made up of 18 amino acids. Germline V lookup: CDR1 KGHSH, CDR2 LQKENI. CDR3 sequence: CASSPRLFDRGRSDTQYF. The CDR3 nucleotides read TGTGCCAGCTCACCACGATTATTTGACAGGGGGAGGTCAGATACGCAGTATTTT.

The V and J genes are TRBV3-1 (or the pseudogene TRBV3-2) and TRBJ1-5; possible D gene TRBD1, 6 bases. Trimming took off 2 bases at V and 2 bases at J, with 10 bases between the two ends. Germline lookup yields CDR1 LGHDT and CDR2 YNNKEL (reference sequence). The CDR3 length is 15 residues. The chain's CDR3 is CASSQYSGGNQPQHF. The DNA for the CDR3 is TGTGCCAGCAGCCAATATTCAGGGGGCAATCAGCCCCAGCATTTT.